This T cell receptor (beta chain) was observed in a study of T cell repertoires in cytomegalovirus infection. In TCRdb, the reads were re-called with MiXCR into one record per CDR3 protein. Among more than 250,000 distinct CDR3 sequences listed, roughly an eighth were seen once. Between the trimmed V and J ends, which lost 5 bases and 4 bases, there was a span of 11 bases. The CDR3 is 13 residues long. The chain has TRBV12-3 or TRBV12-4 and TRBJ1-2, with a possible D match to TRBD1 (5 bases). Sequencing input: PBMCs. This receptor was obtained from a human donor in good health (CMV status not recorded). Some clones in this sample may be carry-over from other donors' samples. The CDR3 coding sequence is TGTGCCAGCAGTGAGGGGCAGGCCTATGGCTACACCTTC. Protein sequence: CASSEGQAYGYTF.